The 13 T cell receptor beta chains below all came from one sample that was sequenced in a study of vaccination effects on CD4 cells after COVID-19. Before any sequencing was done, the ViraFEST assay used viral peptide pools to expand antigen-specific CD4+ T cells. With more than nine days of culture completed, CD4+ T cells were isolated. Vaccine recipients had no previous SARS-CoV-2 infection; their nucleocapsid antibodies were negative. Profiled with immunoSEQ multiplex PCR; TCRdb holds only in-frame clones, not every one. The sample holds over 60,000 clones, approximately 79% seen once. Their antigen targets remain unknown. The sample here was CD4+ T cells from PBMCs cultured with HCoV-NL63 spike peptides, taken before COVID-19 vaccination. These receptors all stem from a human donor who received a COVID-19 vaccine.

This clone turned up a few times. V is TRBV2 and J is TRBJ1-6; no reliable D call. V was clipped by 4 bases and J by 10 bases, with 14 bases between them. Germline V gene sequence: CDR1 SNHLY, CDR2 FYNNEI. The CDR3 totals 14 residues. CDR3 nucleotide sequence: TGTGCCAGCAGTGTTGGAGGGCCCTCCTCACCCCTCCACTTT. It specifies CASSVGGPSSPLHF.

The chain has TRBV19 and TRBJ1-6, with unresolved D. This CDR3 comprises 15 residues. Trimming pared 5 bases from V and 5 bases from J, leaving 13 bases between. Germline CDR1 LNHDA, CDR2 SQIVND (reference sequence). The CDR3 loop is CASSDLASNNSPLHF. In DNA, the CDR3 is TGTGCCAGTAGTGACCTGGCCTCGAATAATTCACCCCTCCACTTT.

The chain joins TRBV11-1 to TRBJ2-3, with D possibly being TRBD2 (6 bases). V was pared by 0 bases and J by 2 bases, with 9 bases between. The CDR3 totals 15 residues. Germline values: CDR1 SGHAT, CDR2 FQDESV (reference sequence). CDR3 nucleotide sequence: TGTGCCAGCAGCTTAGCGGGGGGTTTCACAGATACGCAGTATTTT. Its protein is CASSLAGGFTDTQYF.

The chain couples TRBV18 to TRBJ2-5; D could derive from TRBD1 or TRBD2 (6 bases each). The CDR3 consists of 15 residues. The V gene's germline CDR1 is KGHSH and CDR2 LQKENI. V lost 3 bases and J lost 5, with 16 bases in between. Here the CDR3 reads CASSPRETGLETQYF. In DNA form, the CDR3 reads TGTGCCAGCTCACCTCGGGAGACAGGTTTGGAGACCCAGTACTTC.

The chain uses TRBV18 and TRBJ1-1; D is unclear. CDR3 size: 15 residues. V dropped 6 bases and J dropped 6 bases, with 20 bases sitting between them. The germline V gene encodes CDR1 KGHSH and CDR2 LQKENI. CDR3 protein: CASSGGLHPNAEAFF. The DNA of the CDR3 is TGTGCCAGCTCGGGCGGACTGCACCCCAACGCTGAAGCTTTCTTT.

This clone occurred a few times. The chain uses TRBV2 and TRBJ1-2, with D perhaps TRBD1 (5 bases). This CDR3 is built from 13 residues. CDR1 and CDR2 from the germline V gene are SNHLY and FYNNEI. V dropped 6 bases and J dropped 4 bases, with 12 bases sitting between them. CDR3 bases: TGTGCCAGCAGCGCAGGGTGGGGCTATGGCTACACCTTC. Its protein product is CASSAGWGYGYTF.

The chain employs TRBV6-5 and TRBJ1-2; no clear D gene. V gave up 0 bases and J gave up 8 bases, with 13 bases separating them. This CDR3 has 14 residues. CDR1 is MNHEY, CDR2 SVGAGI, per germline. CDR3 DNA sequence: TGTGCCAGCAGTTACTCGAATGGGGTGGAGGGCTACACCTTC. Translating gives CASSYSNGVEGYTF.

CDR3 in DNA: TGTGCCAGCAGTTACGGGGAACGGGCCAATTCACCCCTCCACTTT. This codes for CASSYGERANSPLHF. The chain couples TRBV6-6 to TRBJ1-6; D remains ambiguous. The germline V gene has CDR1 MNHNY and CDR2 SVGAGI (reference sequence). This CDR3 contains 15 residues. The V gene lost 2 bases and the J gene lost 7 bases, with 12 bases spanning the gap.

Here the CDR3 DNA reads TGTGCCAGCAGCTCCACCTCCCCGACATATGGCTACACCTTC. Its translation is CASSSTSPTYGYTF. The chain carries TRBV7-2 and TRBJ1-2, with unresolved D. CDR1 is SGHTA and CDR2 is FQGNSA in the germline V gene. CDR3 size: 14 residues. Trimming stripped 4 bases from V and 5 bases from J, with 14 bases between.

The chain has TRBV29-1 and TRBJ1-3; 7 bases align to TRBD1. There are 18 residues in the CDR3. CDR1 is SQVTM and CDR2 is ANQGSEA in the germline V gene. V trimming: 6 bases; J trimming: 0 bases; junction bases outside the gene matches: 17. The CDR3 loop reads CSVPLDSWTGPSGNTIYF. CDR3 nucleotide sequence: TGCAGCGTGCCCCTCGATTCCTGGACAGGCCCCTCTGGAAACACCATATATTTT.

The gene calls are TRBV6-6 and TRBJ2-4; 7 nucleotides align to TRBD1. Germline trimming cut 8 bases from V and 5 bases from J; bases unmatched to any gene: 3. Germline assignment: CDR1 MNHNY and CDR2 SVGAGI (reference sequence). This CDR3 is 12 amino acids long. This chain's CDR3 is CASAGGENIQYF. DNA of the CDR3: TGTGCCAGCGCAGGGGGTGAAAACATTCAGTACTTC.

V usage is TRBV7-2 and J usage is TRBJ1-6; D is unresolved. The CDR3 extends over 14 amino acids. Germline lookup yields CDR1 SGHTA and CDR2 FQGNSA. V was shortened by 2 bases and J by 0 bases, with 2 bases between the two germline ends. The CDR3 sequence: CASSLSSYNSPLHF. The CDR3 DNA reads as TGTGCCAGCAGCTTAAGCTCCTATAATTCACCCCTCCACTTT.

This clone was seen only a few times. The V call is TRBV5-6, the J call TRBJ1-5; TRBD1 might be the D (5 bases). The CDR3 runs to 17 residues. Trimming left V 0 bases short and J 5 bases short, with 18 bases between. Germline V gene data show CDR1 as SGHDT and CDR2 as YYEEEE. CDR3 coding DNA: TGTGCCAGCAGCTTGGCCCTGGATGGGACGGGGGATCAGCCCCAGCATTTT. Amino acids: CASSLALDGTGDQPQHF.